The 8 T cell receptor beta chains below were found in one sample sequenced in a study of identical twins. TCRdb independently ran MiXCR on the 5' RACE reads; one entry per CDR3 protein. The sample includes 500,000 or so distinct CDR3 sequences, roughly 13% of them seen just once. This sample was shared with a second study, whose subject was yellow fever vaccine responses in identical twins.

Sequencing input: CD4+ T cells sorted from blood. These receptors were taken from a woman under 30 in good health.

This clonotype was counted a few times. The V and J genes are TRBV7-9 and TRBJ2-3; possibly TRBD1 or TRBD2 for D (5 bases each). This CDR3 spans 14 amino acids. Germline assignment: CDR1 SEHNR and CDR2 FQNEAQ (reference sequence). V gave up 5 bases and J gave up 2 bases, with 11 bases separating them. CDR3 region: CASSPGTHTDTQYF. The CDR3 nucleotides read TGTGCCAGCAGCCCCGGGACCCACACAGATACGCAGTATTTT.

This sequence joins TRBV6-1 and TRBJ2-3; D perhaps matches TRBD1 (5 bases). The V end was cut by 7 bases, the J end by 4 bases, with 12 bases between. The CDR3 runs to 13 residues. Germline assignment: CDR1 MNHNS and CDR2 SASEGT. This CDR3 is CASTRASADTQYF. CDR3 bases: TGTGCCAGCACCAGGGCGTCTGCAGATACGCAGTATTTT.

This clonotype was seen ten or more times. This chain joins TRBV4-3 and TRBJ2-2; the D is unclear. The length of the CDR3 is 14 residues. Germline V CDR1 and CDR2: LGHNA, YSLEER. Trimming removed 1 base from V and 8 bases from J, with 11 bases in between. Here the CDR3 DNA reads TGCGCCAGCAGCCAAGGAATGCATCAAGGGGAGCTGTTTTTT. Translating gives CASSQGMHQGELFF.

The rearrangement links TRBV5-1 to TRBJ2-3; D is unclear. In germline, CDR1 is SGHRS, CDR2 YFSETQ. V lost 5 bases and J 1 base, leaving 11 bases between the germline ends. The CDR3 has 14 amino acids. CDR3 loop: CASSRALGTDTQYF. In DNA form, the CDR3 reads TGCGCCAGCAGTCGCGCCCTGGGCACAGATACGCAGTATTTT.

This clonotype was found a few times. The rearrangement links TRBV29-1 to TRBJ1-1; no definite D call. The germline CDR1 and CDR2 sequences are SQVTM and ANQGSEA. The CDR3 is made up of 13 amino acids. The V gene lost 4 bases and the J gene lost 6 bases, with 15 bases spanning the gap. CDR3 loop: CSVARTGGAEAFF. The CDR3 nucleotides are TGCAGCGTTGCACGTACCGGTGGGGCTGAAGCTTTCTTT.

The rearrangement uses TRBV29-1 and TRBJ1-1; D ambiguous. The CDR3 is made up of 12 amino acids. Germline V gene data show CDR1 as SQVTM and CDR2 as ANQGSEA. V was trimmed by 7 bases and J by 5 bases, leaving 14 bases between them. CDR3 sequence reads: CSANSGKTEAFF. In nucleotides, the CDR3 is TGCAGCGCAAACTCTGGGAAGACTGAAGCTTTCTTT.

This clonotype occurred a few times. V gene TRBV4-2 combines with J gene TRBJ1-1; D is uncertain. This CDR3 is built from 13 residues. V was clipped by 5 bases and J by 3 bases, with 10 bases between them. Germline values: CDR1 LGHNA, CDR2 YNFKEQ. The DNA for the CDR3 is TGTGCCAGCAGCGCTCGAGAAGACACTGAAGCTTTCTTT. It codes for CASSAREDTEAFF.

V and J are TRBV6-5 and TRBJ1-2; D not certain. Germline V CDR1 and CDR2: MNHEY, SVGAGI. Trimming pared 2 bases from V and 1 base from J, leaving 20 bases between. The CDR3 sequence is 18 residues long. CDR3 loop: CASSYLTFGVQSNYGYTF. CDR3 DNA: TGTGCCAGCAGTTACCTTACTTTCGGGGTTCAGAGTAACTATGGCTACACCTTC.